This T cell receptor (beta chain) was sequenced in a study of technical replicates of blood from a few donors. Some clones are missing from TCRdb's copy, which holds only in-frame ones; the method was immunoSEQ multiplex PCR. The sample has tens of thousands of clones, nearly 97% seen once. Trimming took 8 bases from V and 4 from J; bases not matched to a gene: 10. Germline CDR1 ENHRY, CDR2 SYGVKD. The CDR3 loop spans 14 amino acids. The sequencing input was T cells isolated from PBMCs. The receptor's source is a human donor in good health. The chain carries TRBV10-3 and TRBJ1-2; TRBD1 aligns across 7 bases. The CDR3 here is CAIFEEGAIYGYTF. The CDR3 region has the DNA TGTGCCATCTTTGAAGAGGGGGCCATCTATGGCTACACCTTC.